This T cell receptor beta chain was found in a study of T cells expressing NK-cell markers. In the study overall: Sorted CD3+CD56+NKG2C+, CD3+CD56+NKG2C- and CD3+CD56-NKG2C+ T-cell subsets were beta-chain profiled.

CDR1 and CDR2 from the germline V gene are SGHVS and FNYEAQ. The length of the CDR3 is 14 residues. General study results and limits: Dominant NKG2C+ clonotypes made up roughly 1.0-8% of CD8+ T cells in 5 or 6 donors.

From its re-call of the 5' RACE reads, TCRdb lists each CDR3 protein once, without DNA. The table counts more than 90,000 distinct CDR3 sequences; roughly 20% lies in the top ten. Points on this clonotype: The antigen remains unidentified.

This clonotype was sampled from a woman between 18 and 75 years old in good health. The chain couples TRBV7-6 to TRBJ2-1. The sequencing sample was made of blood T cells: a sorted CD56 or NKG2C T cell subset, CD4+ or CD8+ T cells, or bulk PBMC T cells (not recorded which). CDR3 in amino acids: CASSSSPQPNEQFF.